These 30 T cell receptor beta chains came from one sample sequenced in a study of T-cell memory formation after mild COVID-19. TCRdb independently ran MiXCR on the 5' RACE reads; one entry per CDR3 protein. The sample holds around 300,000 distinct CDR3 sequences, roughly an eighth seen once. Sequencing was carried out using PBMCs or a T cell subset sorted from them (not recorded which). These receptors came from a man aged 18 to 30 who had mild COVID-19 (a few samples of this study predate the infection). Cell type and time point are not known.

This clonotype was found a few times. The chain links TRBV4-1 to TRBJ1-2; D gene unclear. V was cut by 0 bases and J by 5 bases, with 10 bases left in between. CDR1 is MGHRA and CDR2 is YSYEKL in the germline V gene. This CDR3 contains 14 residues. CDR3 nucleotides: TGCGCCAGCAGCCAAGAGAGAGGAGATTATGGCTACACCTTC. Protein product: CASSQERGDYGYTF.

This clonotype was counted ten times or more. This chain connects TRBV3-1 to TRBJ1-2, with a weak D call TRBD1 (5 bases). CDR3 length equals 14 residues. V was cut by 4 bases and J by 6 bases, with 15 bases left in between. Germline V CDR1 and CDR2: LGHDT, YNNKEL (reference sequence). The DNA of the CDR3 is TGTGCCAGCAGCCGGGGCAGCGGATTAGATGGCTACACCTTC. This gives the protein CASSRGSGLDGYTF.

The CDR3 bases are TGTGCCAGCAGCGTTCTGCCGCGGGTTACGTATGAGCAGTTCTTC. Residues: CASSVLPRVTYEQFF. The V gene is TRBV6-5, the J gene TRBJ2-1, with D tentatively TRBD2 (5 bases). The V and J ends lost 6 bases and 8 bases respectively, with 20 bases between them. Germline values: CDR1 MNHEY, CDR2 SVGAGI. The CDR3 contains 15 residues.

This rearrangement joins TRBV18 to TRBJ2-3; 10 bases map to TRBD2. Trimming took 0 bases from V and 6 from J; bases not matched to a gene: 9. Per the germline V gene, CDR1 is KGHSH and CDR2 is LQKENI. The CDR3 has 17 amino acids. The CDR3 DNA reads TGTGCCAGCTCACCACCGAGCACACTAGCGGGGACTGATACGCAGTATTTT. This sequence encodes CASSPPSTLAGTDTQYF.

This clonotype was seen a few times. The chain uses TRBV12-3 or TRBV12-4 and TRBJ2-1, with 8 nucleotides matching TRBD2. CDR3 length: 15 amino acids. J was trimmed by 5 bases and V by 6 bases; bases with no gene match: 9. This CDR3 is CASRPDGTRDNEQFF. As DNA, the CDR3 is TGTGCCAGCAGACCGGACGGGACTAGGGACAATGAGCAGTTCTTC.

This rearrangement joins TRBV7-2 to TRBJ2-5; 7 bases are a match to TRBD1. Germline V CDR1 and CDR2: SGHTA, FQGNSA. V lost 5 bases, J lost 4 bases, and 4 bases stayed unmatched. The CDR3 extends over 13 amino acids. CDR3 sequence reads: CASSVDRAETQYF. DNA of the CDR3: TGTGCCAGCAGCGTCGACAGGGCAGAGACCCAGTACTTC.

The chain employs TRBV10-2 and TRBJ1-5; 7 nucleotides line up with TRBD1. The CDR3 sequence is 12 residues long. The V and J ends lost 11 bases and 2 bases, in that order; junction bases with no gene match: 3. Germline V gives CDR1 WSHSY, CDR2 SAAADI. CDR3 bases: TGCGCCGTTGGGACAGGCAATCAGCCCCAGCATTTT. It is translated as CAVGTGNQPQHF.

The V gene is TRBV7-2, the J gene TRBJ1-1; D unresolved. Germline CDR1 SGHTA, CDR2 FQGNSA. The germline V and J ends were trimmed by 2 bases and 10 bases, with 11 bases remaining between them. This CDR3 has 12 amino acids. CDR3 in amino acids: CASSLSARGAFF. The CDR3 DNA is TGTGCCAGCAGCTTATCAGCCCGAGGAGCTTTCTTT.

The V and J genes are TRBV20-1 and TRBJ1-2; TRBD1 might be the D (5 bases). This CDR3 comprises 12 residues. Per the germline V gene, CDR1 is DFQATT and CDR2 is SNEGSKA (reference sequence). V lost 6 bases to trimming and J lost 4 bases, with 12 bases between them. The CDR3, as DNA: TGCAGTGCGGACACAGGTCTCTATGGCTACACCTTC. Protein sequence: CSADTGLYGYTF.

At least ten counts were recorded for this clonotype. This sequence joins TRBV6-6 and TRBJ2-2, with 8 bases aligning to TRBD2. CDR1 and CDR2 (germline): MNHNY, SVGAGI (reference sequence). The trim removed 4 bases at V and 4 bases at J, leaving 5 bases unmatched. The CDR3 loop spans 15 amino acids. CDR3 DNA: TGTGCCAGCAGTTCCACGGGGGGGGTCACCGGGGAGCTGTTTTTT. It specifies CASSSTGGVTGELFF.

This clonotype was found a few times. V and J are TRBV18 and TRBJ2-3; TRBD1 agrees at 10 bases. This CDR3 region has 15 residues. V gave up 6 bases and J gave up 5 bases; unmatched junction bases: 8. CDR1 and CDR2 from the germline V gene are KGHSH and LQKENI. This CDR3 reads CASSSPGTGEDTQYF. The CDR3 bases are TGTGCCAGCTCGTCTCCCGGGACAGGGGAAGATACGCAGTATTTT.

This sequence joins TRBV11-1 and TRBJ2-7; no definite D call. Trimming removed 5 bases at V and 5 bases at J, with 10 bases between. CDR1 and CDR2 (germline): SGHAT, FQDESV (reference sequence). The CDR3 is 12 amino acids. The CDR3 here is CASSQLGDEQYF. DNA for the CDR3: TGTGCCAGCAGCCAACTGGGCGACGAGCAGTACTTC. The variable domain in full, with the rest retrieved from reference TRBV11-1 and TRBJ2-7, is EAEVAQSPRYKITEKSQAVAFWCDPISGHATLYWYRQILGQGPELLVQFQDESVVDDSQLPKDRFSAERLKGVDSTLKIQPAELGDSAMYLCASSQLGDEQYFGPGTRLTVT.

A few counts support this clonotype. The rearrangement joins TRBV10-3 to TRBJ1-1; D possibly corresponds to TRBD1 (5 bases). Trimming pared 3 bases from V and 6 bases from J, leaving 11 bases between. CDR1 is ENHRY, CDR2 SYGVKD, per germline. CDR3 size: 13 residues. The CDR3 here is CAISDREGPEAFF. CDR3 coding DNA: TGTGCCATCAGTGACAGGGAGGGTCCTGAAGCTTTCTTT.

CDR3 in amino acids: CASRPVAKNIQYF. The CDR3 bases are TGTGCCAGCAGGCCCGTTGCCAAAAACATTCAGTACTTC. The chain joins TRBV6-2 or TRBV6-3 to TRBJ2-4; D uncertain. Germline values: CDR1 MNHEY, CDR2 SVGEGT. The V end lost 6 bases, the J end lost 1 base, and 7 bases lay between the germline ends. The CDR3 covers 13 residues.

A few counts support this clonotype. The chain links TRBV7-6 to TRBJ2-2; 8 nucleotides align to TRBD2. J gave up 3 bases and V 5 bases, and 2 bases lay outside the gene matches. This CDR3 has 14 amino acids. Germline V gives CDR1 SGHVS, CDR2 FNYEAQ. This CDR3 reads CASSQLADTGELFF. CDR3 DNA: TGTGCCAGCAGCCAACTAGCGGACACCGGGGAGCTGTTTTTT.

The V call is TRBV11-2, the J call TRBJ1-1, with D maybe TRBD1 (6 bases). From germline, CDR1 is SGHAT and CDR2 FQNNGV. The CDR3 has 15 amino acids. Trimming cost V 2 bases and J 2 bases, with 12 bases left between them. CDR3 sequence: CASSLRRQDNTEAFF. Written as DNA, the CDR3 is TGTGCCAGCAGCTTAAGGAGACAGGACAACACTGAAGCTTTCTTT.

To note about this clonotype: A read error may be the cause here, since a much bigger clone is one base away. The genes are TRBV4-3 and TRBJ2-6; D is ambiguous. V was trimmed by 0 bases and J by 3 bases, leaving 9 bases between them. Germline CDR1 and CDR2: LGHNA and YSLEER. This CDR3 region has 16 residues. The CDR3 protein is CASSQDIVYGANVLTF. The DNA of the CDR3 is TGCGCCAGCAGCCAAGATATTGTCTATGGGGCCAACGTCCTGACTTTC.

The chain couples TRBV29-1 to TRBJ2-2; D is unresolved. V was clipped by 4 bases and J by 1 base, with 16 bases between them. Per the germline V gene, CDR1 is SQVTM and CDR2 is ANQGSEA. This CDR3 contains 16 residues. The CDR3 coding sequence is TGCAGCGTTGCGAGGTTGGTGGCAGAGAACACCGGGGAGCTGTTTTTT. This translates into CSVARLVAENTGELFF.

This clonotype was seen a few times. The rearrangement joins TRBV7-8 to TRBJ2-3; D tentatively fits TRBD1 or TRBD2 (5 bases each). Germline CDR1 and CDR2: SGHVS and FQNEAQ. The V end lost 5 bases, the J end lost 0 bases, and 12 bases lay between the germline ends. CDR3 length: 15 amino acids. The CDR3 here is CASSRGTKSTDTQYF. The CDR3 DNA follows: TGTGCCAGCAGCCGAGGGACCAAAAGCACAGATACGCAGTATTTT.

This clonotype was seen only a few times. V is TRBV11-2 and J is TRBJ2-3; a possible D gene is TRBD2 (7 bases). Trimming stripped 0 bases from V and 5 bases from J, with 18 bases between. CDR1 is SGHAT, CDR2 FQNNGV, per germline. This CDR3 is built from 17 residues. CDR3 DNA sequence: TGTGCCAGCAGCTTAGAGGTTTGGGGGCCGGGAGGAGATACGCAGTATTTT. This sequence encodes CASSLEVWGPGGDTQYF.

This chain joins TRBV6-6 and TRBJ1-1; D remains unclear. The CDR3 spans 12 residues. Looked up from germline, CDR1 is MNHNY and CDR2 is SVGAGI (reference sequence). Between the trimmed V and J ends, which lost 6 bases and 5 bases, there was a span of 10 bases. CDR3 sequence (DNA): TGTGCCAGCAGGGGTCATAAGACTGAAGCTTTCTTT. Translated, it gives CASRGHKTEAFF.

This clonotype was picked up many times. The chain carries TRBV29-1 and TRBJ2-3, with TRBD1 matching over 9 bases. The CDR3 runs 15 residues. Germline V gene data show CDR1 as SQVTM and CDR2 as ANQGSEA. V gave up 6 bases and J gave up 5 bases; unmatched junction bases: 12. The CDR3 DNA reads TGCAGCGTCCCCGATCCGGGACAGGGAATAGATACGCAGTATTTT. Protein sequence: CSVPDPGQGIDTQYF.

The rearrangement links TRBV6-1 to TRBJ2-7, with a possible D match to TRBD2 (6 bases). CDR1 and CDR2 from the germline V gene are MNHNS and SASEGT. V dropped 8 bases and J dropped 0 bases, with 17 bases sitting between them. CDR3 size: 15 residues. CDR3 amino acids: CASGLGGDGSYEQYF. Here the CDR3 DNA reads TGTGCCAGCGGATTGGGAGGCGACGGCTCCTACGAGCAGTACTTC.

The table lists this clonotype with a count of one. The chain couples TRBV9 to TRBJ2-3, with D perhaps matching TRBD1 (6 bases). CDR1 is SGDLS, CDR2 YYNGEE, per germline. The CDR3 sequence is 16 residues long. The V and J ends lost 3 bases and 0 bases respectively, with 14 bases between them. CDR3: CASSALQGLSTDTQYF. DNA of the CDR3: TGTGCCAGCAGCGCACTACAGGGCCTTAGCACAGATACGCAGTATTTT.

The sample holds a few counts of this clonotype. The chain couples TRBV7-3 to TRBJ2-5, with 13 bases matching TRBD2. The CDR3 runs 16 residues. J gave up 5 bases and V 5 bases, and 8 bases lay outside the gene matches. Germline CDR1 reads SGHTA; CDR2 reads FQGTGA. CDR3 sequence reads: CASSRTSGGPVETQYF. Here the CDR3 DNA reads TGTGCCAGCAGCCGGACTAGCGGGGGCCCAGTGGAGACCCAGTACTTC.

The genes are TRBV18 and TRBJ2-1; possible D gene TRBD2, 6 bases. The CDR3 sequence is 15 residues long. With 0 bases removed from V and 5 bases from J, the gap between germline ends came to 11 bases. The germline V gene has CDR1 KGHSH and CDR2 LQKENI. The CDR3 nucleotides read TGTGCCAGCTCACCACCGGTCTGGGGGGACAATGAGCAGTTCTTC. As protein: CASSPPVWGDNEQFF.

This clonotype was seen ten or more times. This chain uses TRBV12-3 or TRBV12-4 with TRBJ2-7, with 7 bases that match TRBD1. Trimming removed 5 bases from V and 1 base from J; junction bases left unmatched: 5. This CDR3 has 14 amino acids. CDR3 in amino acids: CASSLGDRSYEQYF. CDR3 in DNA: TGTGCCAGCAGTCTGGGGGACAGATCCTACGAGCAGTACTTC.

This chain links TRBV7-9 with TRBJ1-2; 12 bases align to TRBD1. With V trimmed by 5 bases and J by 4 bases, 11 bases remained unmatched. This CDR3 spans 17 amino acids. Germline-derived CDR1 and CDR2 are SEHNR and FQNEAQ (reference sequence). The CDR3 reads CASSSRDRGLPSYGYTF. The CDR3 coding sequence is TGTGCCAGCAGCAGCCGGGACAGGGGGCTCCCATCCTATGGCTACACCTTC.

This sequence joins TRBV20-1 and TRBJ1-4, with D possibly matching TRBD1 (6 bases). The CDR3 has 13 amino acids. Trimming shortened V by 0 bases and J by 6 bases, and 8 bases separated the two germline ends. Per the germline V gene, CDR1 is DFQATT and CDR2 is SNEGSKA (reference sequence). The CDR3 bases are TGCAGTGCTAGAGAGGGGGGCCATGAAAAACTGTTTTTT. Protein sequence: CSAREGGHEKLFF.

This chain joins TRBV7-3 and TRBJ2-2; D is ambiguous. CDR1 and CDR2 from the germline V gene are SGHTA and FQGTGA. CDR3 size: 17 residues. V lost 1 base and J 5 bases, leaving 17 bases between the germline ends. The CDR3 here is CASSLNSGALGTGELFF. The DNA of the CDR3 is TGTGCCAGCAGCTTAAACTCGGGCGCCTTGGGGACCGGGGAGCTGTTTTTT.